The 18 T cell receptor beta chains in this list originate from one sample, sequenced in a study of T-cell memory formation after mild COVID-19. MiXCR was run by TCRdb on the 5' RACE reads, yielding one entry per CDR3 protein. The table has hundreds of thousands of distinct CDR3 sequences, about 20% seen once. The specimen was PBMCs or a T cell subset sorted from them (not recorded which). These receptors originate from an adult woman who had mild COVID-19 (a few samples of this study predate the infection). Cell type and time point are not known.

The rearrangement joins TRBV3-1 to TRBJ2-5, with D tentatively TRBD2 (5 bases). V lost 5 bases and J lost 2, with 9 bases in between. Germline loops: CDR1 LGHDT, CDR2 YNNKEL (reference sequence). The CDR3 is made up of 13 amino acids. The CDR3 sequence is CASSAGKQETQYF. The CDR3 nucleotides read TGTGCCAGCAGCGCGGGCAAGCAAGAGACCCAGTACTTC.

This clonotype was observed a handful of times. The chain combines TRBV11-1 with TRBJ2-5, with TRBD2 as a possible D gene (6 bases). The CDR3 is 18 amino acids. The V gene's germline CDR1 is SGHAT and CDR2 FQDESV (reference sequence). The V end was cut by 5 bases, the J end by 5 bases, with 27 bases between. CDR3 DNA sequence: TGTGCCAGCAGCCTCCTGAGGGCTAGCGCCGGCGGACGGGAGACCCAGTACTTC. This gives the protein CASSLLRASAGGRETQYF.

In its sample, this clonotype was seen a few times. The genes are TRBV24-1 and TRBJ2-7, with 8 bases matching TRBD2. V shed 5 bases and J 1 base; nucleotides not matched to a gene: 12. This CDR3 has 17 residues. The germline V gene encodes CDR1 KGHDR and CDR2 SFDVKD. As DNA, the CDR3 is TGTGCCACCAGTGGCCCGACAGGCGGGGGGCTATCCTACGAGCAGTACTTC. Translation gives CATSGPTGGGLSYEQYF.

As for this clonotype: At one boundary the junction diverges from the germline segment, which might be a read error. J is TRBJ2-5 and V is TRBV14, with D perhaps matching TRBD1 (6 bases). Germline V gene lookup returns CDR1 SGHDN and CDR2 FVKESK. The CDR3 extends over 14 amino acids. Here the CDR3 reads CASSQVGGEETKYF. CDR3 nucleotide sequence: TGTGCCAGCAGCCAAGTAGGGGGTGAAGAGACCAAGTACTTC.

The CDR3 spells CASSLGPGSLYEQYF. DNA for the CDR3: TGTGCCAGCAGCTTGGGGCCGGGCAGCCTCTACGAGCAGTACTTC. This chain links TRBV5-8 with TRBJ2-7; D is undetermined. Trimming shortened V by 0 bases and J by 3 bases, and 13 bases separated the two germline ends. CDR3 size: 15 residues. CDR1 and CDR2 (germline): SGHTS, YDEGEE. Filled out from reference TRBV5-8 and TRBJ2-7, the complete variable domain reads EAGVTQSPTHLIKTRGQQATLRCSPISGHTSVYWYQQALGLGLQFLLWYDEGEERNRGNFPPRFSGRQFPNYSSELNVNALELEDSALYLCASSLGPGSLYEQYFGPGTRLTVT.

V is TRBV12-3 or TRBV12-4 and J is TRBJ1-4; D gene uncertain. The CDR3 length is 15 residues. Trimming pared 6 bases from V and 2 bases from J, leaving 13 bases between. In DNA form, the CDR3 reads TGTGCCAGCAGGCCGACCACCGGTACTAATGAAAAACTGTTTTTT. Translation: CASRPTTGTNEKLFF.

This clonotype was seen a few times. The rearrangement uses TRBV3-1 and TRBJ2-1, with D possibly matching TRBD2 (5 bases). Germline loops: CDR1 LGHDT, CDR2 YNNKEL (reference sequence). Trimming stripped 4 bases from V and 9 bases from J, with 22 bases between. The CDR3 contains 16 residues. The CDR3 is CASSPYGVQSRREQFF. The CDR3 DNA reads as TGTGCCAGCAGCCCCTACGGGGTACAGTCCCGACGTGAGCAGTTCTTC.

In its sample, this clonotype was seen a few times. This rearrangement joins TRBV19 to TRBJ2-2; D is ambiguous. The CDR3 loop spans 14 amino acids. Germline V lookup: CDR1 LNHDA, CDR2 SQIVND (reference sequence). The ends were cut back, 5 bases at V and 6 bases at J, with 13 bases in the middle. The CDR3 loop is CASSPLSKAGELFF. CDR3 in DNA: TGTGCCAGTAGTCCACTGAGTAAAGCCGGGGAGCTGTTTTTT.

On this clonotype: A read error may produce the germline difference seen at one junction end. The chain recombines TRBV7-7 with TRBJ2-5; 8 nucleotides align to TRBD2. Germline assignment: CDR1 SSHAT and CDR2 FNYEAQ (reference sequence). There are 16 residues in the CDR3. The CDR3 sequence is CASSALPGLAGETQYF. CDR3 nucleotide sequence: TGTGCTAGCAGCGCTCTTCCAGGACTAGCAGGGGAGACCCAGTACTTC. Using reference TRBV7-7 and TRBJ2-5 for the parts outside the CDR3, the full variable domain is GAGVSQSPRYKVTKRGQDVTLRCDPISSHATLYWYQQALGQGPEFLTYFNYEAQPDKSGLPSDRFSAERPEGSISTLTIQRTEQRDSAMYRCASSALPGLAGETQYFGPGTRLLVL.

This clonotype has at least ten counts. The CDR3 loop reads CSAPKGSGSTQETQYF. CDR3 sequence (DNA): TGCAGTGCTCCTAAGGGAAGCGGGAGCACCCAAGAGACCCAGTACTTC. The chain carries TRBV20-1 and TRBJ2-5; TRBD2 aligns across 8 bases. The V and J ends lost 5 bases and 1 base, in that order; junction bases with no gene match: 12. The CDR3 has 16 amino acids. CDR1 DFQATT and CDR2 SNEGSKA come from the germline V gene (reference sequence).

The sample holds many counts of this clonotype. This rearrangement joins TRBV7-2 to TRBJ1-1; no clear D gene. Between the trimmed V and J ends, which lost 3 bases and 4 bases, there was a span of 9 bases. This CDR3 is built from 13 residues. Germline V gene sequence: CDR1 SGHTA, CDR2 FQGNSA. CDR3 protein: CASSFGPGTEAFF. In DNA, the CDR3 is TGTGCCAGCAGCTTTGGTCCAGGCACTGAAGCTTTCTTT.

The rearrangement links TRBV5-6 to TRBJ2-7; 9 nucleotides match TRBD1. V trimming: 4 bases; J trimming: 6 bases; junction bases outside the gene matches: 11. Per germline, CDR1 SGHDT and CDR2 YYEEEE. This CDR3 has 15 amino acids. The CDR3 region has the DNA TGTGCCAGCAGCGTCCCTAGGACAGGGGACTCCGAGCAGTACTTC. Translating it yields CASSVPRTGDSEQYF.

The chain links TRBV6-1 to TRBJ2-5, with unresolved D. This CDR3 has 15 amino acids. CDR1 is MNHNS, CDR2 SASEGT, per germline. Trimming removed 7 bases at V and 2 bases at J, with 17 bases between. CDR3 amino acids: CASTIGNTAQETQYF. For the CDR3, the DNA is TGTGCCAGCACCATCGGTAATACAGCTCAAGAGACCCAGTACTTC.

This clonotype was recorded a few times. The chain links TRBV6-1 to TRBJ2-1; the D gene is possibly TRBD2 (5 bases). The ends were cut back, 3 bases at V and 9 bases at J, with 12 bases in the middle. The CDR3 totals 13 residues. Per germline, CDR1 MNHNS and CDR2 SASEGT. CDR3 DNA sequence: TGTGCCAGCAGTGATGGTGGAGCGGCTGAGCAGTTCTTC. The encoded protein is CASSDGGAAEQFF.

There are a few counts of this clonotype. V is TRBV28 and J is TRBJ2-5; possibly TRBD2 for D (6 bases). The germline gives CDR1 MDHEN, CDR2 SYDVKM. CDR3 length equals 14 residues. Trimming stripped 4 bases from V and 2 bases from J, with 11 bases between. CDR3 region: CASSSPGLQETQYF. The CDR3 coding sequence is TGTGCCAGCAGTTCACCGGGACTGCAAGAGACCCAGTACTTC.

The chain has TRBV7-9 and TRBJ2-3; D gene uncertain. Germline loops: CDR1 SEHNR, CDR2 FQNEAQ (reference sequence). V was shortened by 5 bases and J by 3 bases, with 15 bases between the two germline ends. This CDR3 has 15 amino acids. The CDR3 reads CASSPPGVWTDTQYF. The DNA for the CDR3 is TGTGCCAGCAGCCCACCTGGCGTTTGGACAGATACGCAGTATTTT.

This clonotype was observed a few times. The J gene is TRBJ2-7, the V gene TRBV5-1, with 12 nucleotides matching TRBD1. This CDR3 contains 17 residues. The J segment lost 1 base and the V segment lost 0 bases, leaving 5 bases of the junction unmatched. Germline lookup yields CDR1 SGHRS and CDR2 YFSETQ. The CDR3 is CASSLGDRGRISYEQYF. CDR3 in DNA: TGCGCCAGCAGCTTGGGGGACAGGGGGCGCATATCCTACGAGCAGTACTTC.

The chain couples TRBV4-1 to TRBJ1-2; no firm D call. The CDR3 is 15 residues long. Germline V gives CDR1 MGHRA, CDR2 YSYEKL. V lost 2 bases to trimming and J lost 10 bases, with 20 bases between them. The CDR3 sequence is CASSQYDVTKEDYTF. In DNA, the CDR3 is TGCGCCAGCAGCCAATATGATGTGACAAAGGAAGACTACACCTTC.